This T cell receptor beta chain was observed in a study of shared clonotypes between healthy human individuals. A note on this clone: What it binds is not known.

The CDR3 is 16 residues long. Germline CDR1 is LGHNA and CDR2 is YNFKEQ. V lost 1 base and J lost 7; bases outside the gene matches: 9. Nashville, Tennessee was home to all donors, who were Caucasian adults. Findings and caveats of the study: Donor clonotype sharing was expected to depend on sequencing depth.

Bulk PBMC genomic DNA spanned ten immunoSEQ deep plates. The assay was immunoSEQ multiplex PCR, and TCRdb's table has in-frame clones only and misses some. Of more than 450,000 clones in the sample, around 74% were seen once. The sequenced material came from PBMCs. The V and J genes are TRBV4-2 and TRBJ2-7, with 11 bases that match TRBD2. This TCR came from a woman in her thirties or forties in good health. Some clones in this sample may be carry-over from other donors' samples. CDR3 in amino acids: CASSQVQASGRWEQYF. As DNA, the CDR3 is TGTGCCAGCAGCCAAGTTCAGGCTAGCGGGAGGTGGGAGCAGTACTTC.